The T cell receptor (beta chain) described here comes from a study of read filtering for tumor transcriptome and immune sequencing. Study as a whole: IR-seq gave about 3.5 to 10.27 million TCR reads per sample; RNA-seq gave roughly 80 to 1273.

From about 400 ng of RNA, a library with molecular barcoded alpha/delta and beta/gamma adaptors was made. TCRdb re-called the reads through MiXCR, storing one row per CDR3 protein. The sample holds more than 35,000 distinct CDR3 sequences; roughly 13% are singletons and the top ten take less than 45%. This clonotype was counted many times. The target antigen is unknown. The V gene's germline CDR1 is SGHTA and CDR2 FQGNSA. V dropped 1 base and J dropped 2 bases, with 11 bases sitting between them. This CDR3 comprises 16 residues. Notes on the study in general: About four fifths of IR-seq clonotypes had a single read, yet these held about 3.5% of reads.

The TCR comes from a donor at least 40 years old with multiple myeloma. The sequenced sample was a population of CD138-negative cells sorted from bone marrow. This rearrangement joins TRBV7-2 to TRBJ2-2; maybe TRBD2 (5 bases). CDR3 DNA sequence: TGTGCCAGCAGCTTAGTACCCGGAGGAAACACCGGGGAGCTGTTTTTT. Its translation: CASSLVPGGNTGELFF.